The 15 T cell receptor beta chains below all came from one sample that was sequenced in a study of blood T cell repertoires in COVID-19. The data were produced by immunoSEQ multiplex PCR, yet TCRdb's version contains in-frame clones alone and is incomplete. The table shows about 220,000 clones, with roughly 86% occurring only once. Sequenced sample: peripheral blood. The source of these receptors is a woman in her forties or fifties with COVID-19, enrolled during active disease.

The chain uses TRBV30 and TRBJ2-2; 11 bases match TRBD2. The junction had 11 bases not matched to a gene; V was cut back by 2 bases and J by 3 bases. The CDR3 totals 18 residues. Germline CDR1 GTSNPN, CDR2 SVGIG (reference sequence). CDR3 DNA sequence: TGTGCCTGGAGTCCCTTAGTTTTAGCGGGGGGGGACACCGGGGAGCTGTTTTTT. It codes for CAWSPLVLAGGDTGELFF.

The table lists this clone with a few counts. The chain joins TRBV11-3 to TRBJ2-6; 8 bases are shared with TRBD2. Per the germline V gene, CDR1 is SGHNT and CDR2 is YENEEA. There are 17 residues in the CDR3. The V gene end was trimmed by 7 bases and the J gene end by 0 bases; junction bases not matched to a gene: 8. In DNA, the CDR3 is TGTGCCAGCACGGGCCAGCGGGGGTTCTCTGGGGCCAACGTCCTGACTTTC. It translates to CASTGQRGFSGANVLTF.

DNA for the CDR3: TGTGCCAGCAGTGGCCGTGGGGGACAGGGGATCGATACGCAGTATTTT. Its protein product is CASSGRGGQGIDTQYF. This chain links TRBV6-1 with TRBJ2-3; 10 bases align to TRBD1. The CDR3 extends over 16 amino acids. V was pared by 4 bases and J by 6 bases, with 10 bases of the junction left unmatched. The V gene's germline CDR1 is MNHNS and CDR2 SASEGT.

The chain employs TRBV19 and TRBJ2-1; the D gene is possibly TRBD2 (5 bases). The germline V gene has CDR1 LNHDA and CDR2 SQIVND (reference sequence). Trimming cost V 3 bases and J 10 bases, with 7 bases left between them. This CDR3 region has 11 residues. The CDR3 DNA sequence: TGTGCCAGTAGTATGGGAGCCGAGCAGTTCTTC. Translating it yields CASSMGAEQFF.

The chain carries TRBV10-1 and TRBJ2-6; TRBD1 matches 9 bases. In germline, CDR1 is WNHNN, CDR2 SYGVQD (reference sequence). The CDR3 extends over 18 amino acids. V was clipped by 2 bases and J by 0 bases; unmatched bases: 5. The CDR3 coding sequence is TGCGCCAGCAGTGAGAGTACAGGGGGCGCCTCTGGGGCCAACGTCCTGACTTTC. Translated: CASSESTGGASGANVLTF.

This chain links TRBV4-2 with TRBJ1-2; TRBD1 matches at 8 bases. This CDR3 contains 16 residues. Germline-derived CDR1 and CDR2 are LGHNA and YNFKEQ. The trim removed 0 bases at V and 7 bases at J, leaving 10 bases unmatched. The CDR3 DNA sequence: TGTGCCAGCAGCCAAGAAACGACCAGGGGGCGTTTTGGCTACACCTTC. This codes for CASSQETTRGRFGYTF.

In this sample, this clone turned up a few times. The gene calls are TRBV7-9 and TRBJ2-7; D is undetermined. V lost 8 bases and J 2 bases, leaving 10 bases between the germline ends. The CDR3 has 12 amino acids. Germline V CDR1 and CDR2: SEHNR, FQNEAQ (reference sequence). In nucleotides, the CDR3 is TGTGCCAGCGGGCGAAGCACCTACGAGCAGTACTTC. It encodes CASGRSTYEQYF.

In nucleotides, the CDR3 is TGTGCCACTACTCAGGGGGCAGGCTACACCTTC. Its translation is CATTQGAGYTF. The chain recombines TRBV6-5 with TRBJ1-2; 8 bases map to TRBD1. The trim removed 10 bases at V and 8 bases at J, leaving 6 bases unmatched. Germline loops: CDR1 MNHEY, CDR2 SVGAGI. This CDR3 has 11 amino acids.

The rearrangement uses TRBV21-1 and TRBJ2-6; TRBD1 is taken as the D call from the table, unchecked against the DNA. TRBV21-1 is described as a pseudogene. The CDR3 sequence is 17 residues long. The CDR3 bases are TGTGCCAGCAGCAAAGAGGCAGGGGATACGGGGGCCAACGTCCTGACTTTC. Protein: CASSKEAGDTGANVLTF.

The CDR3 is CATGDRDRPYNEQFF. The CDR3 region has the DNA TGTGCCACCGGGGACCGGGACAGGCCCTACAATGAGCAGTTCTTC. The genes are TRBV19 and TRBJ2-1; 8 nucleotides agree with TRBD1. CDR3 length equals 15 residues. V trimming: 10 bases; J trimming: 2 bases; junction bases outside the gene matches: 10. Germline V gives CDR1 LNHDA, CDR2 SQIVND (reference sequence).

The CDR3 sequence: CSASGGLMNTEAFF. In DNA, the CDR3 is TGCAGTGCTAGTGGCGGCCTCATGAACACTGAAGCTTTCTTT. J is TRBJ1-1 and V is TRBV20-1; D call uncertain. CDR3 length equals 14 residues. Trimming shortened V by 3 bases and J by 0 bases, and 11 bases separated the two germline ends. CDR1 and CDR2 from the germline V gene are DFQATT and SNEGSKA (reference sequence).

The rearrangement uses TRBV6-5 and TRBJ1-2; no firm D call. V shed 0 bases and J shed 7 bases, with 9 bases lying between them. Germline V lookup: CDR1 MNHEY, CDR2 SVGAGI. The CDR3 is 13 amino acids. CDR3 nucleotide sequence: TGTGCCAGCAGTTACTCTCGGACTGGTGGCTACACCTTC. Translating it yields CASSYSRTGGYTF.

The genes are TRBV7-9 and TRBJ2-7; 8 nucleotides align to TRBD2. J lost 3 bases, V lost 8 bases, and 9 bases had no gene match. The V gene's germline CDR1 is SEHNR and CDR2 FQNEAQ (reference sequence). The CDR3 contains 14 residues. The CDR3, as DNA: TGTGCCAGCCTACCAGCGGGAGAGGGCTACGAGCAGTACTTC. It is translated as CASLPAGEGYEQYF.

V gene TRBV27 combines with J gene TRBJ1-2; tentatively, D is TRBD1 (6 bases). This CDR3 region has 15 residues. Germline V gives CDR1 MNHEY, CDR2 SMNVEV (reference sequence). The V gene lost 0 bases and the J gene lost 1 base, with 9 bases spanning the gap. The CDR3 here is CASSLSGTFNYGYTF. The CDR3 DNA follows: TGTGCCAGCAGTTTATCAGGGACATTTAACTATGGCTACACCTTC.

The J gene is TRBJ2-1, the V gene TRBV6-2 or TRBV6-3, with D unresolved. The CDR3 has 11 residues. Trimming stripped 1 base from V and 10 bases from J, with 5 bases between. Germline CDR1 MNHEY, CDR2 SVGEGT. CDR3 sequence: CASSYYREQFF. DNA for the CDR3: TGTGCCAGCAGTTACTATAGAGAGCAGTTCTTC.